This TCR beta chain was profiled in a study of T cells in localized non-small cell lung cancer. Overall study results and limits: Uninvolved adjacent lung had the highest recorded T cell clonality, with tumor below it. Appearance in adjacent lung was seen for a median around 60 of the top 100 tumor clones. As only one tumor region underwent sequencing, heterogeneity remains possible. Higher adjacent-lung clonality was associated with shorter survival.

The CDR3 is 14 amino acids. CDR1 is KGHSH and CDR2 is LQKENI in the germline V gene. V lost 4 bases and J 0 bases, leaving 7 bases between the germline ends. With respect to this clone: Its specificity is unknown.

Some clones are missing from TCRdb's copy, which holds only in-frame ones; the method was immunoSEQ multiplex PCR. Seen here are about 72,000 clones, 84% observed once, and the top ten hold 13%. This TCR derives from a female donor over 55 with stage I lung adenocarcinoma. The V gene is TRBV18, the J gene TRBJ1-5; D is unresolved. Sequencing was performed on peripheral blood, taken before any cancer treatment. The CDR3 bases are TGTGCCAGCTCACAAGGGTATAGCAATCAGCCCCAGCATTTT. Its translation is CASSQGYSNQPQHF.